Listed below are T cell receptor beta chains from one sample, sequenced in a study of identifying expanded T cells in peripheral blood. Produced via immunoSEQ multiplex PCR; TCRdb's table is partial and in-frame only. The profile shows about 85,000 clones, more than 75% of them singletons. Sequencing was performed on blood. These receptor sequences come from a person aged 18-70 years in good health. The CDR3 runs from the conserved cysteine through the conserved F or W. Fields, in order: clone size, V gene, D gene, J gene, CDR3 DNA, CDR3 protein. A D gene is named only where the DNA matches it firmly. A row's size may be missing; if present it is once, few, many or a size class.

clone size: -
V gene: TRBV2
D gene: -
J gene: TRBJ1-1
CDR3 DNA: TGTGCCAGCAGTGGCGGCTGGAGCACTGAAGCTTTCTTT
CDR3 protein: CASSGGWSTEAFF

clone size: -
V gene: TRBV4-3
D gene: -
J gene: TRBJ1-2
CDR3 DNA: TGCGCCAGCAGCCAAGACAACAGGGCGGACTATGGCTACACCTTC
CDR3 protein: CASSQDNRADYGYTF

clone size: -
V gene: TRBV5-6
D gene: TRBD1
J gene: TRBJ2-7
CDR3 DNA: TGTGCCAGCAGCTTGCATGCAGGGGGCTTCAGGTACGAGCAGTACTTC
CDR3 protein: CASSLHAGGFRYEQYF

clone size: -
V gene: TRBV13
D gene: TRBD1
J gene: TRBJ1-1
CDR3 DNA: TGTGCCAGCAGCCGAACCGGGACAGCGAAGCTTGAAGCTTTCTTT
CDR3 protein: CASSRTGTAKLEAFF

clone size: -
V gene: TRBV7-2
D gene: TRBD1
J gene: TRBJ1-4
CDR3 DNA: TGTGCCAGCAGCATTACTCACAGGGGGTTTAATGAAAAACTGTTTTTT
CDR3 protein: CASSITHRGFNEKLFF

clone size: -
V gene: TRBV5-1
D gene: TRBD1
J gene: TRBJ1-1
CDR3 DNA: TGCGCCAGCAGCTTTACAGGGGGCGGCACTGAAGCTTTCTTT
CDR3 protein: CASSFTGGGTEAFF

clone size: -
V gene: TRBV7-3
D gene: -
J gene: TRBJ2-1
CDR3 DNA: TGTGCCAGCAGCTTAAAGCGGGCCTACAATGAGCAGTTCTTC
CDR3 protein: CASSLKRAYNEQFF

clone size: -
V gene: TRBV5-8
D gene: -
J gene: TRBJ2-2
CDR3 DNA: TGTGCCAGCAGCTTCTTCCAGGGCTGGGAGCTGTTTTTT
CDR3 protein: CASSFFQGWELFF

clone size: -
V gene: TRBV7-2
D gene: -
J gene: TRBJ1-3
CDR3 DNA: TGTGCCAGCAGCCCGAAGGACTCTGGAAACACCATATATTTT
CDR3 protein: CASSPKDSGNTIYF

clone size: -
V gene: TRBV25-1
D gene: -
J gene: TRBJ2-7
CDR3 DNA: TGTGCCAGCAGTGAACCAGGGGCGCGCTACGAGCAGTACTTC
CDR3 protein: CASSEPGARYEQYF

clone size: -
V gene: TRBV7-9
D gene: TRBD1
J gene: TRBJ2-6
CDR3 DNA: TGTGCCAGCCCCAGGGGGTCCTCCCCTGGGGCCAACGTCCTGACTTTC
CDR3 protein: CASPRGSSPGANVLTF

clone size: once
V gene: TRBV9
D gene: -
J gene: TRBJ2-1
CDR3 DNA: TGTGCCAGCAGCCAGCGAGCGGGTGCCAATGAGCAGTTCTTC
CDR3 protein: CASSQRAGANEQFF

clone size: -
V gene: TRBV19
D gene: -
J gene: TRBJ2-5
CDR3 DNA: TGTGCCAGCCAAACTAACAGCAACCAAGAGACCCAGTACTTC
CDR3 protein: CASQTNSNQETQYF

clone size: -
V gene: TRBV7-9
D gene: -
J gene: TRBJ1-1
CDR3 DNA: TGTGCCAGCAGCCATAGCAACACTGAAGCTTTCTTT
CDR3 protein: CASSHSNTEAFF

clone size: -
V gene: TRBV5-4
D gene: -
J gene: TRBJ1-2
CDR3 DNA: TGTGCCAGCAGCTCCACCAGGGGCATCTATGGCTACACCTTC
CDR3 protein: CASSSTRGIYGYTF

clone size: -
V gene: TRBV2
D gene: -
J gene: TRBJ1-2
CDR3 DNA: TGTGCCAGCAGTGAAGCGGGACGGAGCTATGGCTACACCTTC
CDR3 protein: CASSEAGRSYGYTF

clone size: -
V gene: TRBV9
D gene: -
J gene: TRBJ2-2
CDR3 DNA: TGTGCCAGCAGCGTAGACACGGCGAACACCGGGGAGCTGTTTTTT
CDR3 protein: CASSVDTANTGELFF

clone size: -
V gene: TRBV27
D gene: TRBD2
J gene: TRBJ2-1
CDR3 DNA: TGTGCCAGCAGTTTATGGCTAGCGGGGAACAATGAGCAGTTCTTC
CDR3 protein: CASSLWLAGNNEQFF

clone size: -
V gene: TRBV1
D gene: -
J gene: TRBJ2-1
CDR3 DNA: TGCACCAGCAGCCCTAGGGGGTTCTTC
CDR3 protein: CTSSPRGFF

clone size: -
V gene: TRBV28
D gene: -
J gene: TRBJ2-1
CDR3 DNA: TGTGCCAGCAGTTTCGGGGGCCCATCCTACAATGAGCAGTTCTTC
CDR3 protein: CASSFGGPSYNEQFF

clone size: once
V gene: TRBV10-3
D gene: -
J gene: TRBJ1-2
CDR3 DNA: TGTGCCATCAGTGAGGAACGAGGAGGTGGCTACACCTTC
CDR3 protein: CAISEERGGGYTF

clone size: -
V gene: TRBV7-2
D gene: -
J gene: TRBJ1-3
CDR3 DNA: TGTGCCAGCAGCTTATCTTGGGGTTTCGGCTCTGGAAACACCATATATTTT
CDR3 protein: CASSLSWGFGSGNTIYF

clone size: -
V gene: TRBV13
D gene: -
J gene: TRBJ2-5
CDR3 DNA: TGTGCCAGCAGCGCGGAGACCCAGTACTTC
CDR3 protein: CASSAETQYF

clone size: -
V gene: TRBV7-9
D gene: TRBD1
J gene: TRBJ1-2
CDR3 DNA: TGTGCCAGCAGCCAGGGGGCCTTTAACTATGGCTACACCTTC
CDR3 protein: CASSQGAFNYGYTF

clone size: -
V gene: TRBV29-1
D gene: -
J gene: TRBJ1-3
CDR3 DNA: TGCAGCGTTGACCAGGGAAACACCATATATTTT
CDR3 protein: CSVDQGNTIYF

clone size: -
V gene: TRBV6-5
D gene: TRBD1
J gene: TRBJ2-7
CDR3 DNA: TGTGCCAGCAGTTGGCTAGACAGGGAGCACCACGAGCAGTACTTC
CDR3 protein: CASSWLDREHHEQYF

clone size: -
V gene: TRBV7-2
D gene: TRBD1
J gene: TRBJ2-3
CDR3 DNA: TGTGCCAGCAAGACCGGGACAGAGGCTCGGGATACGCAGTATTTT
CDR3 protein: CASKTGTEARDTQYF

clone size: -
V gene: TRBV6-5
D gene: -
J gene: TRBJ2-5
CDR3 DNA: TGTGCCAGCAGTTACGGAGGGCTATACAAAGAGACCCAGTACTTC
CDR3 protein: CASSYGGLYKETQYF

clone size: once
V gene: TRBV7-2
D gene: TRBD1
J gene: TRBJ1-3
CDR3 DNA: TGTGCCAGCAGCTTAGTTGGGACAGGGGCTGGAAACACCATATATTTT
CDR3 protein: CASSLVGTGAGNTIYF

clone size: -
V gene: TRBV2
D gene: TRBD1
J gene: TRBJ1-2
CDR3 DNA: TGTGCCAGCAGCGACAGGGGCTATGGCTACACCTTC
CDR3 protein: CASSDRGYGYTF

clone size: once
V gene: TRBV7-8
D gene: TRBD1
J gene: TRBJ1-2
CDR3 DNA: TGTGCCAGCAGCTCCGGACAGGACAACTATGGCTACACCTTC
CDR3 protein: CASSSGQDNYGYTF

clone size: -
V gene: TRBV6-1
D gene: TRBD1
J gene: TRBJ1-5
CDR3 DNA: TGTGCCAGCAGGGAACAGGGGGTGACTCAGCCCCAGCATTTT
CDR3 protein: CASREQGVTQPQHF

clone size: -
V gene: TRBV4-1
D gene: -
J gene: TRBJ1-2
CDR3 DNA: TGCGCCAGCAGCCAAGAAACAGGGCTTAACTATGGCTACACCTTC
CDR3 protein: CASSQETGLNYGYTF

clone size: -
V gene: TRBV2
D gene: -
J gene: TRBJ1-5
CDR3 DNA: TGTGCCAGCAGTGAAGCGAGGCTCACGTATCAGCCCCAGCATTTT
CDR3 protein: CASSEARLTYQPQHF

clone size: -
V gene: TRBV28
D gene: TRBD1
J gene: TRBJ1-1
CDR3 DNA: TGTGCCAGCAGTGATATTGGACAGGGGATCGCTAGTGCCGGCACTGAAGCTTTCTTT
CDR3 protein: CASSDIGQGIASAGTEAFF